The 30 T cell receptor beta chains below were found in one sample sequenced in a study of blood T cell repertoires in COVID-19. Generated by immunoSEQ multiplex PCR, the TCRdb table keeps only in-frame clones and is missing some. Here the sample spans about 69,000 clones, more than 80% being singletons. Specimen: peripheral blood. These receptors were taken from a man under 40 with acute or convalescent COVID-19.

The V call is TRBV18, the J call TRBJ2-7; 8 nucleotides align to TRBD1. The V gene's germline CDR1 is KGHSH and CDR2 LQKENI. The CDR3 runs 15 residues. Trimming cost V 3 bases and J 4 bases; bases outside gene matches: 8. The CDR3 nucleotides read TGTGCCAGCTCACCCGGACAGGGACGAGGGTACGAGCAGTACTTC. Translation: CASSPGQGRGYEQYF.

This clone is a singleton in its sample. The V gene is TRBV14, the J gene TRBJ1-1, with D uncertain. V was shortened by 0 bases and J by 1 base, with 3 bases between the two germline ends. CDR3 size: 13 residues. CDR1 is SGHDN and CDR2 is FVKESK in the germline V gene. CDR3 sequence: CASSQDQNTEAFF. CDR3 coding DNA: TGTGCCAGCAGCCAAGACCAGAACACTGAAGCTTTCTTT.

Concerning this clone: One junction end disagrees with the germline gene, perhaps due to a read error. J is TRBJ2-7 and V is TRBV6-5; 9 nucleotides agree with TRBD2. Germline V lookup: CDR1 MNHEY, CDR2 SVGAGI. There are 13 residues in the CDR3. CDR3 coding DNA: TGTGCCAGCAGCCAAAGGGGACTAGCTGGAGTGAACTTC. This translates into CASSQRGLAGVNF.

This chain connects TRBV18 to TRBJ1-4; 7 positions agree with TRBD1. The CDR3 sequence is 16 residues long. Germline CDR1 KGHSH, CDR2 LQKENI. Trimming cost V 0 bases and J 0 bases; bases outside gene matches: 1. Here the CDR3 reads CASSPPQGATNEKLFF. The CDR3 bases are TGTGCCAGCTCACCACCCCAGGGGGCAACTAATGAAAAACTGTTTTTT.

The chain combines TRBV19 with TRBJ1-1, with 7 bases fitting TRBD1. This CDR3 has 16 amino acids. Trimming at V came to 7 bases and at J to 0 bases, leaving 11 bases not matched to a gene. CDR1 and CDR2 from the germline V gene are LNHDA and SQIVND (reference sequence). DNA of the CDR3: TGTGCCAGTATCGAAAGGGGGCGGCTCATGAACACTGAAGCTTTCTTT. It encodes CASIERGRLMNTEAFF.

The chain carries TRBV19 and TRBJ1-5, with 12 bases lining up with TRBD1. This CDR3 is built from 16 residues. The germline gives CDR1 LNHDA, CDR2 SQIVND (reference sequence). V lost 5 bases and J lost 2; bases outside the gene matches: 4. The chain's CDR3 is CASSGTGGRGNQPQHF. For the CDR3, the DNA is TGTGCCAGTAGTGGGACAGGGGGCAGGGGCAATCAGCCCCAGCATTTT.

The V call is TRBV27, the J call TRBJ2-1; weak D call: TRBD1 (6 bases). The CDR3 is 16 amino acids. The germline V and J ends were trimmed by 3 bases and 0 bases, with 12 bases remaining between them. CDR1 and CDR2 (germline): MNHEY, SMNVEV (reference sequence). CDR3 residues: CASSFLTGYSYNEQFF. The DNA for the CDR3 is TGTGCCAGCAGTTTTTTGACAGGCTACTCCTACAATGAGCAGTTCTTC.

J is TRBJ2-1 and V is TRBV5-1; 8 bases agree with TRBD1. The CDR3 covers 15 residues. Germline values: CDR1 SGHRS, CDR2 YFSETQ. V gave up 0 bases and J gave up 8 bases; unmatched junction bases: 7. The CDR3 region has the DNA TGCGCCAGCAGCTTGGCAGGGGGCTCAGTCGATGAGCAGTTCTTC. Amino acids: CASSLAGGSVDEQFF. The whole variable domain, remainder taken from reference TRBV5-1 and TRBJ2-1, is KAGVTQTPRYLIKTRGQQVTLSCSPISGHRSVSWYQQTPGQGLQFLFEYFSETQRNKGNFPGRFSGRQFSNSRSEMNVSTLELGDSALYLCASSLAGGSVDEQFFGPGTRLTVL.

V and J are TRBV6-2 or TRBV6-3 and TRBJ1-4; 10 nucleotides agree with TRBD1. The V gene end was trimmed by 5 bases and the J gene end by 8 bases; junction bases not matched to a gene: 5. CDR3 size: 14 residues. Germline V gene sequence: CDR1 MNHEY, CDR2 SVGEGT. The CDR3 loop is CASSPGTGDEKLFF. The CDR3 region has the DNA TGTGCCAGCAGTCCCGGGACAGGGGACGAAAAACTGTTTTTT.

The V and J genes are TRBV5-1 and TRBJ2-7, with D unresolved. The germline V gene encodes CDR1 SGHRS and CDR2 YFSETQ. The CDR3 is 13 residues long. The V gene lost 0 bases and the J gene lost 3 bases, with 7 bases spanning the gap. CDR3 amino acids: CASSLGQNYEQYF. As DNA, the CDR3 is TGCGCCAGCAGCTTGGGGCAGAACTACGAGCAGTACTTC. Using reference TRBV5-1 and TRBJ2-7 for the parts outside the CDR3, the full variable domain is KAGVTQTPRYLIKTRGQQVTLSCSPISGHRSVSWYQQTPGQGLQFLFEYFSETQRNKGNFPGRFSGRQFSNSRSEMNVSTLELGDSALYLCASSLGQNYEQYFGPGTRLTVT.

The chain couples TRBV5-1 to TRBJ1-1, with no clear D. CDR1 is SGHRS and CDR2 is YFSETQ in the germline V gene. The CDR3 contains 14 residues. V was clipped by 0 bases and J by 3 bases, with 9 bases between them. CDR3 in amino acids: CASSLDREDTEAFF. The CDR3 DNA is TGCGCCAGCAGCTTGGACCGAGAAGACACTGAAGCTTTCTTT.

The DNA of the CDR3 is TGTGCCAGCAGCCAACTAGCGGGAGCAAACAATGAGCAGTTCTTC. As protein: CASSQLAGANNEQFF. The rearrangement uses TRBV6-2 or TRBV6-3 and TRBJ2-1, with 11 bases aligning to TRBD2. V was pared by 6 bases and J by 5 bases, with 6 bases of the junction left unmatched. There are 15 residues in the CDR3. Germline values: CDR1 MNHEY, CDR2 SVGEGT.

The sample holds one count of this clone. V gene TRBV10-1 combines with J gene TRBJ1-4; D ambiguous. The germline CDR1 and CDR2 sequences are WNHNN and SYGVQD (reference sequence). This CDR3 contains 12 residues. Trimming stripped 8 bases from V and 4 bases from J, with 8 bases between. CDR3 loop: CASPGCNEKLFF. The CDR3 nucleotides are TGCGCCAGCCCCGGTTGTAATGAAAAACTGTTTTTT.

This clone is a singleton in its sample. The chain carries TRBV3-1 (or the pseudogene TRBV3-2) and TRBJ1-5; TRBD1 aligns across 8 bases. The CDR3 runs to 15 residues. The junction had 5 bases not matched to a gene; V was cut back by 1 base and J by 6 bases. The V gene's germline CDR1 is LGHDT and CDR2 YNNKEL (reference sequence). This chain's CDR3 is CASSQGTGGGQPQHF. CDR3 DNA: TGTGCCAGCAGCCAAGGTACAGGGGGTGGTCAGCCCCAGCATTTT.

This CDR3 reads CASSFERRDEKLFF. DNA for the CDR3: TGTGCCAGCAGCTTTGAAAGGAGGGATGAAAAACTGTTTTTT. The chain employs TRBV5-4 and TRBJ1-4, with D uncertain. This CDR3 comprises 14 residues. Trimming stripped 2 bases from V and 6 bases from J, with 11 bases between. Germline V gene sequence: CDR1 SGHNT, CDR2 YYREEE (reference sequence).

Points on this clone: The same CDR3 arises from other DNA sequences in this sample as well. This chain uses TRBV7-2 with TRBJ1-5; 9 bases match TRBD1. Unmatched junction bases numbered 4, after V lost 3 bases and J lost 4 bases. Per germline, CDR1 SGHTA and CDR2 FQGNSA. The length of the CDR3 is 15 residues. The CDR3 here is CASSFTGGSNQPQHF. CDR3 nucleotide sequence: TGTGCCAGCAGCTTTACAGGGGGCAGTAATCAGCCCCAGCATTTT.

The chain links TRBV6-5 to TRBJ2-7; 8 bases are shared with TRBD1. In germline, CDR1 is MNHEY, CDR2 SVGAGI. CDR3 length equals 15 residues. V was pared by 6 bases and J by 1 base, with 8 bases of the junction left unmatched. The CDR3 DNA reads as TGTGCCAGCAGCGCAGGGGGCGCGTGGTCCTACGAGCAGTACTTC. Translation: CASSAGGAWSYEQYF.

The CDR3 region is CSGSGGNDNEQFF. CDR3 in DNA: TGCAGCGGAAGCGGGGGTAACGACAATGAGCAGTTCTTC. The gene calls are TRBV29-1 and TRBJ2-1; 8 bases are shared with TRBD2. This CDR3 is 13 amino acids long. V shed 7 bases and J 5 bases; nucleotides not matched to a gene: 7. Germline CDR1 SQVTM, CDR2 ANQGSEA.

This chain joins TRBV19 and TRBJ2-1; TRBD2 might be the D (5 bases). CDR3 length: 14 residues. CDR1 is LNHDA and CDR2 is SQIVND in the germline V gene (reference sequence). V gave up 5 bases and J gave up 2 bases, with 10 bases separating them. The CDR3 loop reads CASSLRRPYNEQFF. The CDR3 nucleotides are TGTGCCAGTAGTCTCCGGAGGCCCTACAATGAGCAGTTCTTC. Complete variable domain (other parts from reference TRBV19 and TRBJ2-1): DGGITQSPKYLFRKEGQNVTLSCEQNLNHDAMYWYRQDPGQGLRLIYYSQIVNDFQKGDIAEGYSVSREKKESFPLTVTSAQKNPTAFYLCASSLRRPYNEQFFGPGTRLTVL.

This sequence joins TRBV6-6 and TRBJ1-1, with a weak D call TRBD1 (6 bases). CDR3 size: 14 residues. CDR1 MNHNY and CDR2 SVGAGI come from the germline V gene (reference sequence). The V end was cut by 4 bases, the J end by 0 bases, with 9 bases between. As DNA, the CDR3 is TGTGCCAGCAGTTCGAACAGGGTGAACACTGAAGCTTTCTTT. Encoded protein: CASSSNRVNTEAFF.

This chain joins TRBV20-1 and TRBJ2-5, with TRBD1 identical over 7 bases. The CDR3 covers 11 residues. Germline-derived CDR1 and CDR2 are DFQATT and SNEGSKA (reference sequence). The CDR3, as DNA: TGCAATGTCAGGGGGCAAGAGACCCAGTACTTC. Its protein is CNVRGQETQYF.

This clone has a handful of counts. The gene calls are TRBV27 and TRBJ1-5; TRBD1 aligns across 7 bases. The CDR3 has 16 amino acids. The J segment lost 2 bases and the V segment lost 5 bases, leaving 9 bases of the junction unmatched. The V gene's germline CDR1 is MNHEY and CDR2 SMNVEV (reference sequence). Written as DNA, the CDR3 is TGTGCCAGCAGTAGACACGGGCAGGGGGGCAATCAGCCCCAGCATTTT. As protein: CASSRHGQGGNQPQHF.

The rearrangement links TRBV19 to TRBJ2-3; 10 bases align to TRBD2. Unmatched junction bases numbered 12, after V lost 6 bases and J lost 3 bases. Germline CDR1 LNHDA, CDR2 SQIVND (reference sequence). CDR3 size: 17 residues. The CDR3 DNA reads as TGTGCCAGTAGGCGAGCAATCCTAGCGGGGGATACAGATACGCAGTATTTT. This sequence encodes CASRRAILAGDTDTQYF.

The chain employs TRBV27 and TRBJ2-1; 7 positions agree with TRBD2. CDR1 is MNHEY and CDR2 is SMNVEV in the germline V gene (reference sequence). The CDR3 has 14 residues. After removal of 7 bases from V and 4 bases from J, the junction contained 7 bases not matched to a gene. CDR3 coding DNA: TGTGCCAGCACCATACACGGGAGGTACAATGAGCAGTTCTTC. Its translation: CASTIHGRYNEQFF.

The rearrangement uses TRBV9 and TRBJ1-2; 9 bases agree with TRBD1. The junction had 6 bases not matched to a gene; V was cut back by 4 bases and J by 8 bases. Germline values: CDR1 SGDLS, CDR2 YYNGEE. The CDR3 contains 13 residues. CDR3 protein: CASSSYRGQGYTF. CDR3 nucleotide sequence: TGTGCCAGCAGCAGTTACAGGGGGCAGGGCTACACCTTC.

The CDR3 sequence is CASSPWTGGHYGYTF. CDR3 DNA: TGTGCCAGCAGCCCCTGGACAGGGGGCCACTATGGCTACACCTTC. The chain combines TRBV7-2 with TRBJ1-2, with 11 bases aligning to TRBD1. Germline lookup yields CDR1 SGHTA and CDR2 FQGNSA. V trimming: 5 bases; J trimming: 3 bases; junction bases outside the gene matches: 5. The CDR3 runs to 15 residues.

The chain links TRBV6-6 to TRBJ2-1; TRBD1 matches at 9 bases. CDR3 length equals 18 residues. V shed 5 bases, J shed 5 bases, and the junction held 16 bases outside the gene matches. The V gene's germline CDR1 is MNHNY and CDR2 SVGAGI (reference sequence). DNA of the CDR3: TGTGCCAGCAGTCCCTGGGGATCCGGGACAGGGATAAACAATGAGCAGTTCTTC. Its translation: CASSPWGSGTGINNEQFF.

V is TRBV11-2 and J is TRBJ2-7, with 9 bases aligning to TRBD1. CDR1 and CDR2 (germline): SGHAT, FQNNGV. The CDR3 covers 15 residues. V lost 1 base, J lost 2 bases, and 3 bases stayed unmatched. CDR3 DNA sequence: TGTGCCAGCAGCTTAGCCGGGACAGGGCCCTACGAGCAGTACGTC. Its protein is CASSLAGTGPYEQYV.

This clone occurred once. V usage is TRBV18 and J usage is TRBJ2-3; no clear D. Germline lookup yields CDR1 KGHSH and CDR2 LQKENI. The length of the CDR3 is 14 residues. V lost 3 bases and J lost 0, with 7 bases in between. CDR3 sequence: CASSPWASTDTQYF. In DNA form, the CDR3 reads TGTGCCAGCTCACCCTGGGCTAGCACAGATACGCAGTATTTT.

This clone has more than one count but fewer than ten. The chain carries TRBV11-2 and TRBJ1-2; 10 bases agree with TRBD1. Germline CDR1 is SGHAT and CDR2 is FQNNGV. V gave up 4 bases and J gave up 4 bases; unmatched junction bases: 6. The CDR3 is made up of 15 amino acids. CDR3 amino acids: CASSSSGQGSYGYTF. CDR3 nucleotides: TGTGCCAGCAGCTCTTCGGGACAGGGGAGCTATGGCTACACCTTC.